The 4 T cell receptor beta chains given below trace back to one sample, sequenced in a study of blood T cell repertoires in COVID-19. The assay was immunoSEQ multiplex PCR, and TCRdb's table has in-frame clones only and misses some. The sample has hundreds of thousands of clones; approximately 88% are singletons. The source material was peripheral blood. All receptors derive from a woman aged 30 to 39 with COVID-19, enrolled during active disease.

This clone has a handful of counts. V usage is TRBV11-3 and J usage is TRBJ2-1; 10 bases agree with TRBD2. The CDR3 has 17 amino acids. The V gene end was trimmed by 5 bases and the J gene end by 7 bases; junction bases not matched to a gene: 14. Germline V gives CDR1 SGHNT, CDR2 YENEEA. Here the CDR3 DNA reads TGTGCCAGCAGCCCAACCGTCGTACTAGCGGGGATAAATGAGCAGTTCTTC. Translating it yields CASSPTVVLAGINEQFF.

The CDR3 loop is CASSPDRDRNEKLFF. CDR3 bases: TGTGCCAGTAGCCCGGACAGGGACCGAAATGAAAAACTGTTTTTT. The V and J genes are TRBV19 and TRBJ1-4; 8 nucleotides align to TRBD1. The CDR3 is 15 residues long. V lost 6 bases and J lost 5; bases outside the gene matches: 8. Per the germline V gene, CDR1 is LNHDA and CDR2 is SQIVND (reference sequence).

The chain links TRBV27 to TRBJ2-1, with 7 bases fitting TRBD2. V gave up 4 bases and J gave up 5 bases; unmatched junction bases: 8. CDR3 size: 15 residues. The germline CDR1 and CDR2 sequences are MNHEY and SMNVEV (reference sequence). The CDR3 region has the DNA TGTGCCAGCAGTTCGGAGGCTAGCGGACACAATGAGCAGTTCTTC. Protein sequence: CASSSEASGHNEQFF.

The CDR3 bases are TGCGCCAGCAGCTTGGGTGGGGACTCTTTTTCCACAGATACGCAGTATTTT. Protein product: CASSLGGDSFSTDTQYF. The rearrangement links TRBV5-1 to TRBJ2-3; D is perhaps TRBD2 (6 bases). Trimming cost V 0 bases and J 2 bases, with 16 bases left between them. The CDR3 runs 17 residues. Germline values: CDR1 SGHRS, CDR2 YFSETQ. The variable domain in full, with the rest retrieved from reference TRBV5-1 and TRBJ2-3, is KAGVTQTPRYLIKTRGQQVTLSCSPISGHRSVSWYQQTPGQGLQFLFEYFSETQRNKGNFPGRFSGRQFSNSRSEMNVSTLELGDSALYLCASSLGGDSFSTDTQYFGPGTRLTVL.